A single sample is the source of the 14 T cell receptor beta chains below, sequenced in a study of T cell responses to AZD1222 COVID-19 vaccine. This table comes from immunoSEQ multiplex PCR, and its TCRdb copy is limited to in-frame clones, with some not included. The table records about 160,000 clones, approximately 91% of them present only once. Here the sequenced sample was peripheral blood, taken on day 0 of AZD1222 vaccination. Receptor source: an adult in good health.

The chain links TRBV7-2 to TRBJ2-1; tentative D call: TRBD2 (7 bases). Trimming cost V 3 bases and J 5 bases, with 23 bases left between them. The CDR3 is 18 residues long. Germline V gives CDR1 SGHTA, CDR2 FQGNSA. This chain's CDR3 is CASSFRTGRGLRHNEQFF. CDR3 in DNA: TGTGCCAGCAGCTTCAGGACTGGGCGGGGGCTCAGGCACAATGAGCAGTTCTTC. The full variable domain, completed using reference TRBV7-2 and TRBJ2-1, is GAGVSQSPSNKVTEKGKDVELRCDPISGHTALYWYRQSLGQGLEFLIYFQGNSAPDKSGLPSDRFSAERTGGSVSTLTIQRTQQEDSAVYLCASSFRTGRGLRHNEQFFGPGTRLTVL.

The gene calls are TRBV19 and TRBJ2-5; 8 nucleotides match TRBD2. The CDR3 sequence is 17 residues long. After removal of 7 bases from V and 3 bases from J, the junction contained 16 bases not matched to a gene. Germline V gene data show CDR1 as LNHDA and CDR2 as SQIVND (reference sequence). CDR3 nucleotide sequence: TGTGCCAGTAAAGGTCCCCCGGGACTAGGGGTAAAAGAGACCCAGTACTTC. As protein: CASKGPPGLGVKETQYF.

In DNA, the CDR3 is TGCGCCATACAAGGCAGGGTGTTTCAGCCCCAGCATTTT. Translation: CAIQGRVFQPQHF. The V call is TRBV4-3, the J call TRBJ1-5; a weak D match, TRBD1 (5 bases). Germline V gene data show CDR1 as LGHNA and CDR2 as YSLEER. V was trimmed by 10 bases and J by 6 bases, leaving 16 bases between them. This CDR3 region has 13 residues.

V usage is TRBV3-1 (or the pseudogene TRBV3-2) and J usage is TRBJ2-1; no firm D call. V shed 4 bases and J shed 6 bases, with 13 bases lying between them. The CDR3 loop spans 14 amino acids. CDR1 and CDR2 from the germline V gene are LGHDT and YNNKEL (reference sequence). CDR3 DNA: TGTGCCAGCAGCCCGACTGACTCCCCCAATGAGCAGTTCTTC. Translating gives CASSPTDSPNEQFF.

The chain couples TRBV4-3 to TRBJ2-7; 9 nucleotides agree with TRBD1. Germline V CDR1 and CDR2: LGHNA, YSLEER. The CDR3 is 14 amino acids. The ends lost 6 bases at V and 1 base at J; junction bases unmatched: 4. CDR3 sequence: CASSAGTGSYEQYF. The CDR3 DNA reads as TGCGCCAGCAGTGCCGGGACAGGGTCCTACGAGCAGTACTTC.

The V call is TRBV2, the J call TRBJ1-1; 7 nucleotides align to TRBD1. Trimming cost V 3 bases and J 1 base; bases outside gene matches: 5. The CDR3 is 15 residues long. The germline CDR1 and CDR2 sequences are SNHLY and FYNNEI. The CDR3 DNA is TGTGCCAGCAGTGAGGCGACAGGGCCGAACACTGAAGCTTTCTTT. Residues: CASSEATGPNTEAFF.

The V call is TRBV19, the J call TRBJ2-3, with D tentatively TRBD1 (6 bases). CDR3 length: 12 amino acids. CDR1 LNHDA and CDR2 SQIVND come from the germline V gene (reference sequence). V gave up 4 bases and J gave up 8 bases, with 10 bases separating them. The CDR3 loop reads CASSTGDLTQYF. For the CDR3, the DNA is TGTGCCAGTAGTACAGGGGACCTTACGCAGTATTTT.

In this sample, this clone turned up a few times. The V gene is TRBV2, the J gene TRBJ1-2; D is possibly TRBD1 (5 bases). The CDR3 runs 15 residues. The germline V gene has CDR1 SNHLY and CDR2 FYNNEI. V gave up 7 bases and J gave up 1 base, with 16 bases separating them. CDR3 coding DNA: TGTGCCAGCATTTTCTCCAGGGACGGTAACTATGGCTACACCTTC. It specifies CASIFSRDGNYGYTF.

Only one count was recorded for this clone. The V call is TRBV23-1, the J call TRBJ1-3; D remains ambiguous. TRBV23-1 is given ORF status, its function remaining uncertain. Trimming took off 3 bases at V and 4 bases at J, with 7 bases between the two ends. The CDR3 spans 13 residues. CDR3 loop: CASSHTVGNTIYF. The CDR3 DNA is TGCGCCAGCAGTCATACAGTAGGAAACACCATATATTTT.

V is TRBV7-9 and J is TRBJ2-3; D gene unclear. Trimming shortened V by 1 base and J by 1 base, and 6 bases separated the two germline ends. The CDR3 consists of 14 residues. Germline loops: CDR1 SEHNR, CDR2 FQNEAQ (reference sequence). The CDR3 sequence is CASSLVSGTDTQYF. CDR3 in DNA: TGTGCCAGCAGCTTAGTTTCAGGCACAGATACGCAGTATTTT.

The chain is built from TRBV4-3 and TRBJ1-2, with D hard to call. This CDR3 region has 15 residues. V was clipped by 0 bases and J by 1 base, with 9 bases between them. The germline V gene has CDR1 LGHNA and CDR2 YSLEER. The CDR3 loop is CASSQDIRVNYGYTF. The CDR3 nucleotides read TGCGCCAGCAGCCAAGATATAAGGGTTAACTATGGCTACACCTTC.

The chain uses TRBV19 and TRBJ1-5, with 7 bases lining up with TRBD1. V was clipped by 4 bases and J by 7 bases; unmatched bases: 7. Germline values: CDR1 LNHDA, CDR2 SQIVND (reference sequence). This CDR3 has 14 residues. Written as DNA, the CDR3 is TGTGCCAGTAGTAAAACAGGGGTCGGCCAGCCCCAGCATTTT. Translating gives CASSKTGVGQPQHF.

This clone appeared a single time. This rearrangement joins TRBV19 to TRBJ1-5; 10 positions match TRBD1. Germline CDR1 reads LNHDA; CDR2 reads SQIVND (reference sequence). The CDR3 runs to 15 residues. After removal of 1 base from V and 7 bases from J, the junction contained 4 bases not matched to a gene. For the CDR3, the DNA is TGTGCCAGTAGTATAGTTGGACAGGGGGGCCAGCCCCAGCATTTT. This encodes CASSIVGQGGQPQHF.

The gene calls are TRBV28 and TRBJ2-7; 7 bases map to TRBD1. The CDR3 sequence is 14 residues long. After removal of 5 bases from V and 0 bases from J, the junction contained 4 bases not matched to a gene. The germline V gene has CDR1 MDHEN and CDR2 SYDVKM. The CDR3 sequence: CASSPGQASYEQYF. As DNA, the CDR3 is TGTGCCAGCAGTCCCGGACAGGCCTCCTACGAGCAGTACTTC.